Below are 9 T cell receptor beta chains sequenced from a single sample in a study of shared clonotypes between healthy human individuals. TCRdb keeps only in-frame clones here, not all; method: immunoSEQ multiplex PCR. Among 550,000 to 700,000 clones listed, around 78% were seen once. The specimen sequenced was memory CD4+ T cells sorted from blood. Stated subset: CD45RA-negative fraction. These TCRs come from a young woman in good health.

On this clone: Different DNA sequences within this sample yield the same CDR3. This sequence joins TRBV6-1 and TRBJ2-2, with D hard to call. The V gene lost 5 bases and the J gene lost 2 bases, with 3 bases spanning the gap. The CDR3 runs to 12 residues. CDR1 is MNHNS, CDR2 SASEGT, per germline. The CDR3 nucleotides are TGTGCCAGCAGTAGTAACACCGGGGAGCTGTTTTTT. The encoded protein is CASSSNTGELFF.

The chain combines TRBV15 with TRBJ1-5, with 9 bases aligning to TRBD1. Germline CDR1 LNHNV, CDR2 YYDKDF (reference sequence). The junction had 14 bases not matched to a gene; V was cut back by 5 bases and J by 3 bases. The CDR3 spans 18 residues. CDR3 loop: CATSFLAPGQGYNQPQHF. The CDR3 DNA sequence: TGTGCCACCAGCTTCCTCGCCCCGGGACAGGGATACAATCAGCCCCAGCATTTT.

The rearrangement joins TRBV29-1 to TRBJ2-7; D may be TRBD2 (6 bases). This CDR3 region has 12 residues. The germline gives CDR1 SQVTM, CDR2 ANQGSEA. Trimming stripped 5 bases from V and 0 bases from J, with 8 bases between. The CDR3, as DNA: TGCAGCGTTCTTAGCGGCTCCTACGAGCAGTACTTC. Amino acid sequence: CSVLSGSYEQYF.

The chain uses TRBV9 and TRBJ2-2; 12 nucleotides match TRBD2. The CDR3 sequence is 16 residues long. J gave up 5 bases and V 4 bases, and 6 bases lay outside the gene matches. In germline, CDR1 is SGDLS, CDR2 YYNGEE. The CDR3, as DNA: TGTGCCAGCAGCACCACTAGCGGGAGGTTTACCGGGGAGCTGTTTTTT. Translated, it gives CASSTTSGRFTGELFF.

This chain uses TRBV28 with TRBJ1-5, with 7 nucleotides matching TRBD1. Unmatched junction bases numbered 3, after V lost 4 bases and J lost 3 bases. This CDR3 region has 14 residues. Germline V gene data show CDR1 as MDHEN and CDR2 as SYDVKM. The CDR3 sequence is CASSSDRNNQPQHF. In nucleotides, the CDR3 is TGTGCCAGCAGTTCGGACAGGAACAATCAGCCCCAGCATTTT.

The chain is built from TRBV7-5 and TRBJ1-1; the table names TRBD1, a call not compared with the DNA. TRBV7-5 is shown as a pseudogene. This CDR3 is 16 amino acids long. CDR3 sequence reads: CVRSSSYQGANTEAFF. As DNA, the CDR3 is TGTGTCAGAAGCTCTTCGTACCAGGGGGCGAACACTGAAGCTTTCTTT.

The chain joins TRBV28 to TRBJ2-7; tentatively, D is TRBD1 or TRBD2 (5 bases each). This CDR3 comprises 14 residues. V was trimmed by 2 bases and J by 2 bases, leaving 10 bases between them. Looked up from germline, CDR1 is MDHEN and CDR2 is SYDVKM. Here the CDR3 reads CASSLAGRTYEQYF. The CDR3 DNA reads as TGTGCCAGCAGTTTAGCAGGGAGAACCTACGAGCAGTACTTC. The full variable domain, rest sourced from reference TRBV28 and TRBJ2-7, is DVKVTQSSRYLVKRTGEKVFLECVQDMDHENMFWYRQDPGLGLRLIYFSYDVKMKEKGDIPEGYSVSREKKERFSLILESASTNQTSMYLCASSLAGRTYEQYFGPGTRLTVT.

The CDR3 spells CASSPRINYGYTF. CDR3 coding DNA: TGTGCCAGCAGCCCACGGATTAACTATGGCTACACCTTC. The chain recombines TRBV11-2 with TRBJ1-2, with D unresolved. V was cut by 5 bases and J by 1 base, with 8 bases left in between. The CDR3 sequence is 13 residues long. The germline gives CDR1 SGHAT, CDR2 FQNNGV.

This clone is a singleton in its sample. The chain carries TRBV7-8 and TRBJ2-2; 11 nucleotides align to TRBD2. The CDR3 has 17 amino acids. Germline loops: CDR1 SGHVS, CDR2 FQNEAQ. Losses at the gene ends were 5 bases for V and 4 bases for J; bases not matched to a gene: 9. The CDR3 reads CASSPFRGTSGTGELFF. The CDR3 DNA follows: TGTGCCAGCAGCCCCTTTCGGGGGACTAGCGGCACCGGGGAGCTGTTTTTT.